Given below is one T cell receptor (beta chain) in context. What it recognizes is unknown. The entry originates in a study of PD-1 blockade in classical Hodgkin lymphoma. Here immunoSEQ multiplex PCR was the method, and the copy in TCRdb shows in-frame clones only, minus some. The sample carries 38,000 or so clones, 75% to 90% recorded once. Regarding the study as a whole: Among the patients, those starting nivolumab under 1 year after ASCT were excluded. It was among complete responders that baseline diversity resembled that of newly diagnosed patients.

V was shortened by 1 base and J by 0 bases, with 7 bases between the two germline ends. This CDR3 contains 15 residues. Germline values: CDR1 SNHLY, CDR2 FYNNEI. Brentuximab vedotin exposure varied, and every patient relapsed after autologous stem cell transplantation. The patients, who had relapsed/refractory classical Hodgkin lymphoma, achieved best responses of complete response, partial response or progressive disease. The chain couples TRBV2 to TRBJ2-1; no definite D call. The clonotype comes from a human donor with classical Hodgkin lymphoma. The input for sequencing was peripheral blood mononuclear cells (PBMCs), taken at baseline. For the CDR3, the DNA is TGTGCCAGCAGTGAAGATTCGAGCTCCTACAATGAGCAGTTCTTC. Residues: CASSEDSSSYNEQFF.